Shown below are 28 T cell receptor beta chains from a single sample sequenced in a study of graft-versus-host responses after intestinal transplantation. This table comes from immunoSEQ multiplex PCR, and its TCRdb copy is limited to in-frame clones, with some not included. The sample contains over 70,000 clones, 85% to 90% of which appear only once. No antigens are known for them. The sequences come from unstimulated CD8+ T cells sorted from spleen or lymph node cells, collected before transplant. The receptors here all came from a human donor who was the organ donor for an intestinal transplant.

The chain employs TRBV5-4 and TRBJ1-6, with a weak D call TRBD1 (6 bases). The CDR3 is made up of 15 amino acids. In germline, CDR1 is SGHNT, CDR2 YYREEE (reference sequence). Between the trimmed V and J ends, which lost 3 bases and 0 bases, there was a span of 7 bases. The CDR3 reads CASSSDSSYNSPLHF. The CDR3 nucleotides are TGTGCCAGCAGCTCGGACAGCTCCTATAATTCACCCCTCCACTTT.

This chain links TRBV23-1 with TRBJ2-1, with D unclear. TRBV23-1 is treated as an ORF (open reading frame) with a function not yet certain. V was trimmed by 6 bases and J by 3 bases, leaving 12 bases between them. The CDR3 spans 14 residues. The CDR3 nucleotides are TGCGCCAGCAGCCCCCGCTCGGGCTACAATGAGCAGTTCTTC. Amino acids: CASSPRSGYNEQFF.

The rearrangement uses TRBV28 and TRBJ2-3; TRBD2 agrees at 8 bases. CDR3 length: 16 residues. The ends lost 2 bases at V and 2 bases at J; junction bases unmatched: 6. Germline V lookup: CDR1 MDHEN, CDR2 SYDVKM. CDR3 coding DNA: TGTGCCAGCAGTTTAGTACGGGGGGGAATCACAGATACGCAGTATTTT. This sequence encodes CASSLVRGGITDTQYF.

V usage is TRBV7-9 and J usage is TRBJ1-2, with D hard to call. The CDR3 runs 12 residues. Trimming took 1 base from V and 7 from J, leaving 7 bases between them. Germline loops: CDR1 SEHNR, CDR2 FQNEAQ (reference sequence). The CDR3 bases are TGTGCCAGCAGCTTAGGCGGCCGTGGCTACACCTTC. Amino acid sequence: CASSLGGRGYTF.

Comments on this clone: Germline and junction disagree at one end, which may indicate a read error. CDR3 region: CASSLEVNTGELFF. DNA of the CDR3: TGTGCTAGCAGCTTGGAGGTGAACACCGGGGAGCTGTTTTTT. The chain employs TRBV7-7 and TRBJ2-2; D is possibly TRBD2 (5 bases). Germline V gives CDR1 SSHAT, CDR2 FNYEAQ (reference sequence). CDR3 length: 14 residues.

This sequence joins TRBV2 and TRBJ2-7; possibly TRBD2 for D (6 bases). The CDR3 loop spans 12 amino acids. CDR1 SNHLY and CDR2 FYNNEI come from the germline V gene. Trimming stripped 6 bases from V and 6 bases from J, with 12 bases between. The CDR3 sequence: CASRIGLIEQYV. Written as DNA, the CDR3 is TGTGCCAGCAGGATTGGACTAATCGAGCAGTACGTC.

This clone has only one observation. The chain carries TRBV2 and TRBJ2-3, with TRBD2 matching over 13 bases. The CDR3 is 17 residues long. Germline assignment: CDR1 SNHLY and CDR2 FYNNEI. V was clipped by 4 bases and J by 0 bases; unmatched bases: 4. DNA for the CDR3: TGTGCCAGCAGTGTTGGACTAGCGGGGGATAGCACAGATACGCAGTATTTT. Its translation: CASSVGLAGDSTDTQYF.

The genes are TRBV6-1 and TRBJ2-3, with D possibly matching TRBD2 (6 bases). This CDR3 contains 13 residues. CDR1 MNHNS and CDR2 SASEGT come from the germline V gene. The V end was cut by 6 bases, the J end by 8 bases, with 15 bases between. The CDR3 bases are TGTGCCAGCAGGCCAGAGGAGGGTGGTACGCAGTATTTT. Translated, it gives CASRPEEGGTQYF.

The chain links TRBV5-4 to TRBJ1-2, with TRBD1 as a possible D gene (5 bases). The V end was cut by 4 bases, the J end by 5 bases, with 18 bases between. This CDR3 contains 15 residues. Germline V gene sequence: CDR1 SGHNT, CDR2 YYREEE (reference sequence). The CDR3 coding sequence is TGTGCCAGCAGCCCCTGGGAAGGGGTTAAGTATGGCTACACCTTC. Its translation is CASSPWEGVKYGYTF.

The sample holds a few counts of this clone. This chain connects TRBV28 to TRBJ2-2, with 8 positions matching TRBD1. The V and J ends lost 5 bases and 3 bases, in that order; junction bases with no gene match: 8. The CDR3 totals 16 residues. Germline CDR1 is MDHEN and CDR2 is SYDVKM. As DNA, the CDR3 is TGTGCCAGCAGTCCCCGGACAGGGAGTCACACCGGGGAGCTGTTTTTT. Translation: CASSPRTGSHTGELFF.

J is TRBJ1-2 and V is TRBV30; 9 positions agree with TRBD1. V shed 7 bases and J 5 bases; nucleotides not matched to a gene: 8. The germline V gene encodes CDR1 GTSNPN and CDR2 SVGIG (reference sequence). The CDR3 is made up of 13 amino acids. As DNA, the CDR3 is TGTGCCTCGGGACAGGGAGAATGGTATGGCTACACCTTC. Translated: CASGQGEWYGYTF.

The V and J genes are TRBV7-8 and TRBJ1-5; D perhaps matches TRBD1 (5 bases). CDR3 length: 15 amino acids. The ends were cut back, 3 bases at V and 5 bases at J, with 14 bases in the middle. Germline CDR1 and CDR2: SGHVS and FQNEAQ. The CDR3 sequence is CASSLSGSYYQPQHF. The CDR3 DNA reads TGTGCCAGCAGCTTGTCAGGGTCATATTATCAGCCCCAGCATTTT.

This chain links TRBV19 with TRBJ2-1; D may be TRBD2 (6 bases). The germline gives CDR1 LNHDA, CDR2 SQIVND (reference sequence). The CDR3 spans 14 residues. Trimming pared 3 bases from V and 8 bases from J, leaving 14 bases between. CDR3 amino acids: CASSMWAGMDEQFF. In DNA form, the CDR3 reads TGTGCCAGTAGTATGTGGGCGGGGATGGATGAGCAGTTCTTC.

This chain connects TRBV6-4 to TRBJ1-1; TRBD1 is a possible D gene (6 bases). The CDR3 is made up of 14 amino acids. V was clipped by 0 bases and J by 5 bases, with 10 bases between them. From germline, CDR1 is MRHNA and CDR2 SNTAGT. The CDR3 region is CASSDSAGETEAFF. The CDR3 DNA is TGTGCCAGCAGTGACTCGGCAGGGGAGACTGAAGCTTTCTTT.

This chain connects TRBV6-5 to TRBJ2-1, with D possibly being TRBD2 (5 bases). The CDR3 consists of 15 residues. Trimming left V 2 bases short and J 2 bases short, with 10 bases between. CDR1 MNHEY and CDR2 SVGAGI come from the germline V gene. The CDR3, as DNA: TGTGCCAGCAGTTACGATCCCGGGACCTACAATGAGCAGTTCTTC. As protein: CASSYDPGTYNEQFF.

For the CDR3, the DNA is TGTGCCAGCACCGCAGGGGGGCAGGGACCTCACTATGGCTACACCTTC. Translation gives CASTAGGQGPHYGYTF. The chain recombines TRBV28 with TRBJ1-2; 7 positions agree with TRBD1. The CDR3 spans 16 residues. Germline V lookup: CDR1 MDHEN, CDR2 SYDVKM. The J segment lost 3 bases and the V segment lost 7 bases, leaving 14 bases of the junction unmatched.

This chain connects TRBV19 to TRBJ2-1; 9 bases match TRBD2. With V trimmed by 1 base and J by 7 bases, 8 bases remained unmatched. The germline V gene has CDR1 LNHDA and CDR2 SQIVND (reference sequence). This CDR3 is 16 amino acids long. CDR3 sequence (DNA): TGTGCCAGTAGTATAGTACATAGCGGGGGATGGAATGAGCAGTTCTTC. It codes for CASSIVHSGGWNEQFF.

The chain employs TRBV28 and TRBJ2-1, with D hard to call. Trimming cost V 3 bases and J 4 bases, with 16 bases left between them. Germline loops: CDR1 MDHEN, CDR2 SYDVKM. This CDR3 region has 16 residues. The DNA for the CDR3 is TGTGCCAGCAGTTTTGAGTCCGCGTCAGGATACAATGAGCAGTTCTTC. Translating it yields CASSFESASGYNEQFF.

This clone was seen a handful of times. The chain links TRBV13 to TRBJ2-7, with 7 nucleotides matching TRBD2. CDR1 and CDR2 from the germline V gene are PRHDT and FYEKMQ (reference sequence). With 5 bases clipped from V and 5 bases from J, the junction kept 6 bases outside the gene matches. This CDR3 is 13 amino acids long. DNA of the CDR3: TGTGCCAGCAGCCCGGGGAGGGGCAACGAGCAGTACGTC. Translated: CASSPGRGNEQYV.

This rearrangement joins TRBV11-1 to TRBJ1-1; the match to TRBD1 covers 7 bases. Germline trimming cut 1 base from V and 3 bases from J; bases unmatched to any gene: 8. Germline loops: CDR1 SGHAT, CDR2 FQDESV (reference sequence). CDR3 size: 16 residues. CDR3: CASSLEGTTGDTEAFF. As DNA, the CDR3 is TGTGCCAGCAGCTTAGAGGGGACCACAGGGGACACTGAAGCTTTCTTT.

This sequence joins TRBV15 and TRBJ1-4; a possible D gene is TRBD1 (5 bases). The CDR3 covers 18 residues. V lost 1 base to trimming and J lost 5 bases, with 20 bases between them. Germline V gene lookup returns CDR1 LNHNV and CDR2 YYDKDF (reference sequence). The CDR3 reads CATSRGLWVGQGNEKLFF. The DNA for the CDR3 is TGTGCCACCAGCAGAGGATTATGGGTAGGACAAGGGAATGAAAAACTGTTTTTT.

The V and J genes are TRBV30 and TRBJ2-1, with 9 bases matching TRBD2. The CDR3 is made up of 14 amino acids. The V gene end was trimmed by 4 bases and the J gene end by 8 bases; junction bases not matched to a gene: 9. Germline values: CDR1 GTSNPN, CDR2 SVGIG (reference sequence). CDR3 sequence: CAWIAGGRWDEQFF. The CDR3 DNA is TGTGCCTGGATCGCGGGGGGGCGGTGGGATGAGCAGTTCTTC. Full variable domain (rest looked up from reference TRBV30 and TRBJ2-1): SQTIHQWPATLVQPVGSPLSLECTVEGTSNPNLYWYRQAAGRGLQLLFYSVGIGQISSEVPQNLSASRPQDRQFILSSKKLLLSDSGFYLCAWIAGGRWDEQFFGPGTRLTVL.

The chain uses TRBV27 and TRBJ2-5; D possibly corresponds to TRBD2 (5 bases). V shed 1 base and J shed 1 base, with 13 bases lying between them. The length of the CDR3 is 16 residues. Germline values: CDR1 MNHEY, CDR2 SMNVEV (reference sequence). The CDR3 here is CASSLYTTLAQETQYF. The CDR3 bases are TGTGCCAGCAGTTTATACACCACCCTAGCCCAAGAGACCCAGTACTTC.

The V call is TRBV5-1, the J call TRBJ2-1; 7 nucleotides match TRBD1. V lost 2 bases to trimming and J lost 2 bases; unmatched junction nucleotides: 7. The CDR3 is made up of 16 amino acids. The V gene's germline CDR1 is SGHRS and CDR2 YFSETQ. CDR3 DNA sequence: TGCGCCAGCAGCTTCGAGGGGGCGACGCCCTACAATGAGCAGTTCTTC. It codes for CASSFEGATPYNEQFF.

The CDR3, as DNA: TGTGCCAGCAGCTTTAGTGATGTTCTGAACACCGGGGAGCTGTTTTTT. The encoded protein is CASSFSDVLNTGELFF. The chain recombines TRBV5-5 with TRBJ2-2; D gene uncertain. Germline values: CDR1 SGHKS, CDR2 YYEKEE (reference sequence). The CDR3 loop spans 16 amino acids. With 2 bases removed from V and 1 base from J, the gap between germline ends came to 12 bases.

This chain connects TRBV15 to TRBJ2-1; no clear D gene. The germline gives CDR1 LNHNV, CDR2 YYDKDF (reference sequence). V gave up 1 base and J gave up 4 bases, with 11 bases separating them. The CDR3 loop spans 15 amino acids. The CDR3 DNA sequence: TGTGCCACCAGCAGAGGTTCGGTAACTTACAATGAGCAGTTCTTC. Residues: CATSRGSVTYNEQFF.

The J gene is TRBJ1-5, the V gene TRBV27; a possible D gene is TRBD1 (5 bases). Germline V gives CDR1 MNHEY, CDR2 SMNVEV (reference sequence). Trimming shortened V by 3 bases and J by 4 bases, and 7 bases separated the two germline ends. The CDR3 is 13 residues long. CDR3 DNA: TGTGCCAGCAGTTTCGGGGGGAATCAGCCCCAGCATTTT. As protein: CASSFGGNQPQHF.

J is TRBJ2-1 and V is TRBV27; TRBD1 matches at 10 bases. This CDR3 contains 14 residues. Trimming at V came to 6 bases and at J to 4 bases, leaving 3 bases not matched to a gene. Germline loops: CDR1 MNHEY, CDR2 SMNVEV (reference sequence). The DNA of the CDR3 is TGTGCCAGCAGCGGGACAGGGGCTTACAATGAGCAGTTCTTC. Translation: CASSGTGAYNEQFF.